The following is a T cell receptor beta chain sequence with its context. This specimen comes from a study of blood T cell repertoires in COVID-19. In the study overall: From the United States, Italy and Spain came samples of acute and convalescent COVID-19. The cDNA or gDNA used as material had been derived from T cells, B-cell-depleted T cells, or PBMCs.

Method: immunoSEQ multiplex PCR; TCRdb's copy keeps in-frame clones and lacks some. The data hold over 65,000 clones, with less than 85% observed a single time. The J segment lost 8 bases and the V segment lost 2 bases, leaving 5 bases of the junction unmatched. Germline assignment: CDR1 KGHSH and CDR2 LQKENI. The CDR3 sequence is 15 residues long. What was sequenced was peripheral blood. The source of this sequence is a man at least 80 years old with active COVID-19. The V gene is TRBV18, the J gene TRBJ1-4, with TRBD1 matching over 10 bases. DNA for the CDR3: TGTGCCAGCTCACCATCGGGACAGGGGCGAGAAAAACTGTTTTTT. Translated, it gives CASSPSGQGREKLFF.